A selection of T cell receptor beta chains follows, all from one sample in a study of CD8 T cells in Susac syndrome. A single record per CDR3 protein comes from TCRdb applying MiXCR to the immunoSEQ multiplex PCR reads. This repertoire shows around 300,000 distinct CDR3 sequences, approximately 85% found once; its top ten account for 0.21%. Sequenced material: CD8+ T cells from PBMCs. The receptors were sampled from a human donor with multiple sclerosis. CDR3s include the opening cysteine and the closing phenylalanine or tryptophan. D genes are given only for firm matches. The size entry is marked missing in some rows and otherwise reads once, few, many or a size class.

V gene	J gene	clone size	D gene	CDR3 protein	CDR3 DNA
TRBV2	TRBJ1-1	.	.	CASRPLGDTEAFF	TGTGCCAGCAGGCCTCTAGGGGACACTGAAGCTTTCTTT
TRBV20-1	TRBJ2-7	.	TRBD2	CSASGTSGSIYEQYF	TGCAGTGCTTCTGGGACTAGCGGGAGTATCTACGAGCAGTACTTC
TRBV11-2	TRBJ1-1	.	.	CASSPFRTEAFF	TGTGCCAGCAGCCCGTTCCGGACTGAAGCTTTCTTT
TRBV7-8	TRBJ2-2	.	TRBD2	CASSLGLAGYTGELFF	TGTGCCAGCAGCTTAGGGTTAGCGGGCTACACCGGGGAGCTGTTTTTT
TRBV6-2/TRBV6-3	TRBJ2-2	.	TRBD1	CASSRPGQGTGELFF	TGTGCCAGCAGCCGCCCGGGACAGGGGACCGGGGAGCTGTTTTTT
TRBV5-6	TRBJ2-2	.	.	CASSLNQGAYTGELFF	TGTGCCAGCAGCTTGAATCAGGGCGCCTACACCGGGGAGCTGTTTTTT
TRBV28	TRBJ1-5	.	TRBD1	CASSSDREDQPQHF	TGTGCCAGCAGTTCCGACAGGGAGGATCAGCCCCAGCATTTT
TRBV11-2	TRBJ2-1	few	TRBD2	CATCGKRESNEQFF	TGTGCCACCTGCGGGAAGCGGGAGTCGAATGAGCAGTTCTTC
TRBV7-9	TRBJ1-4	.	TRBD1	CASRLRTGEGITNEKLFF	TGTGCCAGCAGGCTTCGGACAGGGGAAGGTATAACTAATGAAAAACTGTTTTTT
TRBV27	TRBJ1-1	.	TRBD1	CASRPTGMNTEAFF	TGTGCCAGCAGGCCGACAGGGATGAACACTGAAGCTTTCTTT
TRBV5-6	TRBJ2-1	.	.	CASSLDPRDYNEQFF	TGTGCCAGCAGCTTGGATCCCAGGGATTACAATGAGCAGTTCTTC
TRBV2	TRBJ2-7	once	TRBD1	CASTGTVLTYEQYF	TGTGCCAGCACCGGGACAGTCCTTACCTACGAGCAGTACTTC
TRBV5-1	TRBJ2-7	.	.	CASSGQYDEQYF	TGCGCCAGCTCAGGACAGTATGACGAGCAGTACTTC
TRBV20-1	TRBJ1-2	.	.	CSARVVGWGGYTF	TGCAGTGCTAGAGTTGTGGGGTGGGGTGGCTACACCTTC
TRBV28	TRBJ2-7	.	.	CASSVPRDSTYEQYF	TGTGCCAGCAGTGTCCCCCGAGACAGTACCTACGAGCAGTACTTC
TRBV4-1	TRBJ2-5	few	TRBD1	CASSQRAGGAETQYF	TGCGCCAGCAGCCAGCGCGCAGGGGGCGCAGAGACCCAGTACTTC
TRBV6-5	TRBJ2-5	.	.	CASSYRPDGNLYQETQYF	TGTGCCAGCAGCTACAGACCGGACGGAAACCTGTACCAAGAGACCCAGTACTTC
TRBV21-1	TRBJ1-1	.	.	CASSKKENTEAFF	TGTGCCAGCAGCAAGAAAGAGAACACTGAAGCTTTCTTT
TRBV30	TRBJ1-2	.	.	CAWSEGGNYGYTF	TGTGCCTGGAGCGAAGGGGGTAACTATGGCTACACCTTC
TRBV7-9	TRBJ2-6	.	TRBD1	CASSLADRGSGANVLTF	TGTGCCAGCAGCTTAGCGGACAGGGGCTCTGGGGCCAACGTCCTGACTTTC
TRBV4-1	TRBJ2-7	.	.	CASSQVYTGHSYEQYF	TGCGCCAGCAGCCAAGTTTATACGGGGCACTCCTACGAGCAGTACTTC
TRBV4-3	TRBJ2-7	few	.	CASSQGIGLSYEQYF	TGCGCCAGCAGCCAAGGGATAGGGTTAAGCTACGAGCAGTACTTC